This T cell receptor beta chain originates from a study of shared clonotypes between healthy human individuals. Study results and caveats: Among the subsets, naive ones generally showed larger estimated richness than memory ones. Represented diversity (both genetic and exposure-history) was limited by the small number of donors.

Among the donors, all were Caucasian adults who lived in Nashville, Tennessee. Investigators divided CD4+ cells into CD45RA+ naive and CD45RA-negative memory subsets. This clone came up once. Its antigen is unknown. Data came from immunoSEQ multiplex PCR; TCRdb stores just in-frame clones and leaves some out. The sample carries 2 million to 2.5 million clones, about 92% recorded once. Losses at the gene ends were 0 bases for V and 9 bases for J; bases not matched to a gene: 6. The germline CDR1 and CDR2 sequences are SGDLS and YYNGEE. This CDR3 has 14 residues. The receptor was derived from a young man in good health. Some clones in this sample may be carry-over from other donors' samples. Sequences were obtained from naive CD4+ T cells from PBMCs. Subset reported: CD45RA+ positively selected. This chain uses TRBV9 with TRBJ1-2; 9 nucleotides match TRBD1. CDR3 coding DNA: TGTGCCAGCAGCGTAGTATCGGGACAGGGCCGCTACACCTTC. Translated: CASSVVSGQGRYTF. The whole variable domain, filled in from reference TRBV9 and TRBJ1-2, reads DSGVTQTPKHLITATGQRVTLRCSPRSGDLSVYWYQQSLDQGLQFLIQYYNGEERAKGNILERFSAQQFPDLHSELNLSSLELGDSALYFCASSVVSGQGRYTFGSGTRLTVV.